This T cell receptor (beta chain) is drawn from a study of CD8+ T cells in alopecia areata. This clone was counted only a few times. The authors extracted RNA and reverse transcribed it into cDNA as the sequencing template. Some clones are missing from TCRdb's copy, which holds only in-frame ones; the method was immunoSEQ multiplex PCR. The data show 100,000 to 150,000 clones, with roughly 54% seen just once and under 5% held by the top ten. The CDR3 sequence is 14 residues long. The V gene's germline CDR1 is SNHLY and CDR2 FYNNEI. The junction had 2 bases not matched to a gene; V was cut back by 4 bases and J by 3 bases.

This TCR was sampled from a human donor with alopecia areata. Sequenced material: CD4+ T cells sorted from blood, taken at week 0. This chain links TRBV2 with TRBJ2-5; the match to TRBD2 covers 10 bases. The CDR3 DNA reads TGTGCCAGCAGTGTTGGACTAGCGGAAGAGACCCAGTACTTC. It codes for CASSVGLAEETQYF. Using reference TRBV2 and TRBJ2-5 for the parts outside the CDR3, the full variable domain is EPEVTQTPSHQVTQMGQEVILRCVPISNHLYFYWYRQILGQKVEFLVSFYNNEISEKSEIFDDQFSVERPDGSNFTLKIRSTKLEDSAMYFCASSVGLAEETQYFGPGTRLLVL.